This entry concerns a single T cell receptor beta chain. Its specificity is unknown. The data derive from a study of T cells in Graves' hyperthyroidism and ophthalmopathy. Findings of the study overall: A model using 13 V-J features told ophthalmopathy apart from stable hyperthyroidism.

Researchers took RNA transcripts and amplified the TCR beta CDR3 regions from them. HTBI primers were employed in a first-round RT-PCR of the TCR CDR3. TCRdb called the multiplex PCR reads again in MiXCR, with one record for every CDR3 protein. The data contain hundreds of thousands of distinct CDR3 sequences, 45% of them singletons. Lactation, pregnancy, other autoimmune disease or uncontrolled infection excluded patients. V dropped 6 bases and J dropped 3 bases, with 16 bases sitting between them. Germline loops: CDR1 SQVTM, CDR2 ANQGSEA. The CDR3 runs to 14 residues. This TCR came from an adult man with Graves' disease, either hyperthyroidism or ophthalmopathy (not recorded which). The specimen sequenced was peripheral blood or thyroid tissue (not recorded which). The chain combines TRBV29-1 with TRBJ2-3, with D perhaps TRBD1 or TRBD2 (5 bases each). The CDR3, as DNA: TGCAGCGTGGCTGAGAGGGGTCAAACAGATACGCAGTATTTT. Its translation is CSVAERGQTDTQYF.